A single T cell receptor (beta chain) is shown here with its context. This clone appeared a single time. No cognate antigen has been identified for it. Within one base of it there is no much larger clone, and no base qualities were kept. The data were obtained in a study of cytomegalovirus exposure and HLA in healthy donors (dated by TCRdb to 2015 to 2018). With regard to the full study: An earlier analysis of several hundred of the donors reported about 250 Gb of sequence data and 100 million to 140 million unique TCR beta sequences from around 200 million T cells. An early release that covered about 640 HLA-typed donors contained 300 to 350 gigabases of sequencing data and around 80 million unique TCR sequences. Of the roughly 400 genotyped donors, roughly 76% were placed in the genetic ancestry cluster associated with self-reported Caucasian donors. The study aimed to test whether signatures of past pathogen exposure could be identified by cataloging public T cell receptors. Using immunosequencing, the study profiled T cell repertoires from around 670 subjects and related those repertoires to cytomegalovirus serostatus. A separate validation cohort of 100 to 150 different subjects was used in addition to the 666-subject first cohort. To predict cytomegalovirus infection status, the study brought together high-throughput TCR immunosequencing, statistical association of individual TCRs with disease status, and machine learning. In a later analysis, previously published TCR beta repertoires from about 640 donors were re-analyzed and high-resolution HLA genotyping was added so that TCR occurrence patterns could be studied. The later analysis used no new phenotypic data to find candidate immune exposures, relying instead on TCR beta sequences and their occurrence across donors. In an earlier analysis of roughly 540 of the donors, high-throughput TCR beta sequencing was used to judge whether each TCR beta V gene segment behaved as functional or pseudogenic. Alongside the repertoire data, information on donor age, sex, ethnicity and CMV serostatus was compiled. A later genetic analysis used genome-wide SNP genotypes for about 65% of the 666 donors, treating that subset as a discovery cohort. All discovery cohort repertoires had been generated using a single sequencing platform. HLA typing included class I and class II loci at four-digit resolution. Typing coverage varied by locus: roughly 629-640 donors for A, B, C, DRB1 and DQB1; approximately 520 for DQA1; about 600 for DPA1; approximately 490 for DPB1. Because of strong linkage in the cohort, roughly five DR-DQ haplotypes were treated as single units for association and clustering. Across around 400 genotyped donors of the cohort, an average of approximately 240,000 unique TCR beta nucleotide sequences per donor were sequenced, and 15% to 20% of those sequences were non-productive.

Library generation was performed with the immunoSEQ multiplex PCR assay. For the multiplex PCR, a mixture combining 60 forward primers for TCR Vbeta segments and 13 reverse primers for TCR Jbeta segments was used. A multiplex PCR assay on genomic DNA amplified the CDR3 region of rearranged TCR beta genes. The amplified TCR beta libraries were sequenced on the Illumina HiSeq System as 87-base-pair reads. From the authors' description of their analysis: Across the roughly 670 repertoires, a later analysis counted tens of millions of unique TCR beta chains, roughly 11 million of which were shared by at least two donors. Raw reads were error-corrected and collapsed into unique sequences with a nearest-neighbor algorithm that merged closely related sequences to remove PCR and sequencing errors. V, D and J gene segments were assigned by aligning CDR3 sequences to IMGT reference sequences. For a sequence to be retained, a match of at least six nucleotides to both a V gene segment and a J gene segment was required. Rearrangements were classified as productive when the CDR3 lacked stop codons and remained in frame with V and J, and all other rearrangements were classified as non-productive. CDR3 was defined according to IMGT convention as the region running from the second conserved V-encoded cysteine to the conserved J-encoded phenylalanine. In an earlier analysis of 587 of the donors, sequences lacking an unambiguous match to a single V gene segment were excluded. In an earlier analysis of about 590 of the donors, a V segment was called functional when productive rearrangements were above 56.7%, and segregating when the standard deviation between donors exceeded 5%. A statistical classification framework was developed to diagnose cytomegalovirus status using the catalog of TCR beta chain sequences. V and J gene assignment, in a later analysis, came from comparing TCR nucleotide sequences with IMGT/GENE-DB human TR gene sequences. In a later analysis, CDR3 sequences and most-parsimonious VDJ recombination scenarios were assigned using the TCRdist pipeline. A later analysis defined each TCR beta chain by its CDR3 amino acid sequence plus V-gene family, and excluded reads lacking a unique V-gene family. A later analysis removed 550 to 700 highly shared, low-generation-probability nucleotide sequences to deal with suspected cross-contamination and a sequencing artifact. For each public chain, a later analysis derived a clonal expansion index from normalized ranks of inferred template counts within each repertoire. A later analysis computed generation probabilities with a VDJ recombination model fitted to out-of-frame rearrangements, and checked the results against IGoR. A later analysis scored TCR-TCR, TCR-HLA and TCR-CMV co-occurrence with hypergeometric tests, applying a repertoire-size bias correction to TCR pairs. In a later analysis, false discovery rates were estimated by permuting HLA or CMV assignments 20 times. In a later analysis, co-occurring TCRs were grouped using DBSCAN, and TCRdist sequence similarity was added for clustering within HLA-allele-positive subsets. Repertoires with fewer than 30,000 or more than 120,000 public chains, plus five repertoires with anomalous nucleotide sharing, were excluded from co-occurrence clustering. Here the immuneACCESS table is served through TCRdb, limited to in-frame sequences with V and J called. Missing clones are a known gap in these copies; in checked studies unresolved V genes cover under half, and the rest lacks a known reason. V and J calls and clone size are as listed in that table; D and trimming were resolved from the DNA. The sample contains roughly 150,000 clones, around 75% of them found a single time. About 2.5% of the sample rests with the top ten.

On the study overall, not on this receptor specifically: Because some donors lacked HLA typing at each locus, the association tests relied only on the typed subset. In a later analysis, most CMV-associated TCR beta chains were found to appear HLA-restricted, with HLA associations seemingly driven largely by CMV exposure. Some IMGT-functional V segments, including TRBV6-2 and TRBV6-3, could not be distinguished by the 87-base-pair reads and were therefore excluded. In a later analysis, several top co-occurrence clusters were reported to appear linked to parvovirus B19, influenza, CMV and Epstein-Barr virus. Compared with the roughly 670-donor mean, donors in an Asian-associated ancestry cluster had fewer N-insertions in productive TCRs, according to a later genetic analysis. A group of highly shared sequence variants was considered likely to be a technical artifact of the sequencing pipeline. In a later analysis, around 15,000 TCR beta sequences were associated with specific HLA alleles at a false discovery rate of 0.05. Compared with equally common non-associated chains, HLA-associated TCR beta chains in a later analysis were more clonally expanded and had lower generation probabilities. A total of some 180 TCR beta chains were listed by the study as associated with cytomegalovirus. This cohort had only TCR beta chains sequenced, and the lack of alpha or paired-chain data limited which features could be detected. Cytomegalovirus status was reported to be diagnosed by the classifier with high specificity and sensitivity in both the original and validation cohorts. An association between a missense DCLRE1C variant and V-gene and J-gene trimming of TCR beta chains was found in a later genetic analysis and replicated in an independent cohort. In an earlier analysis of fewer than 700 of the donors, most TCR beta V segments appeared in productive rearrangements about 87% or about 30% of the time, broadly matching IMGT annotations. In a later analysis, TCR association rates were found to vary across HLA loci, with the most associated TCRs seen for DRB1 alleles and the fewest for HLA-C alleles. Correlated functional status among segregating V segments might be attributable to linkage disequilibrium, but an unknown experimental factor could not be ruled out. A further reported finding was that TCR beta sequences accurately predicted the HLA-A and HLA-B alleles for most subjects in the first cohort. Immune exposure information for the cohort was limited to CMV serostatus. Because counts were too low, about 17 rarely observed V segments, including chromosome 9 orphons, were excluded from the earlier analysis of 500 to 700 of the donors. In vitro tests confirmed that a few of the cytomegalovirus-associated TCR beta chains recognize cytomegalovirus antigens. Most TCR sequences were observed very rarely across donors, whereas some public TCRs were present in many individuals. Assigning TCR associations to individual alleles was difficult when HLA alleles, especially DR and DQ, strongly co-occurred. The presence/absence analyses assumed that sequencing depth was roughly uniform across donors, and that assumption may not be true. The authors suggested that the approach could potentially be extended to other disease states and immunological phenotypes.

V ends up 5 bases short and J 5 bases short, with an unmatched junction base count of 10. There are 15 amino acids in the CDR3, from cysteine to phenylalanine inclusive. The DNA shown is the 45-base CDR3, in frame from base 1. From a lookup of the germline V gene, CDR1 and CDR2 are SGHNT and YENEEA. The cohort was made up of 500 to 800 healthy bone marrow donors. All cohort members were sampled while nominally healthy, although unrecorded immune exposures were likely present. The donor tested CMV seronegative, placing the donor among the roughly 340 seronegative members of the cohort. Each donor provided a peripheral blood sample, and peripheral blood mononuclear cells were used for TCR beta sequencing. The Qiagen DNeasy Blood Extraction Kit was used to extract genomic DNA from the blood cell samples.

The sample comprised PBMCs. This receptor was taken from a male donor in good health and CMV-seronegative. The chain links TRBV11-3 with TRBJ2-5; 8 bases in the junction line up with TRBD2. CDR3 reads: CASSLGSGGRETQYF. The sequenced DNA: TGTGCCAGCAGCCTAGGGAGCGGGGGACGTGAGACCCAGTACTTC.